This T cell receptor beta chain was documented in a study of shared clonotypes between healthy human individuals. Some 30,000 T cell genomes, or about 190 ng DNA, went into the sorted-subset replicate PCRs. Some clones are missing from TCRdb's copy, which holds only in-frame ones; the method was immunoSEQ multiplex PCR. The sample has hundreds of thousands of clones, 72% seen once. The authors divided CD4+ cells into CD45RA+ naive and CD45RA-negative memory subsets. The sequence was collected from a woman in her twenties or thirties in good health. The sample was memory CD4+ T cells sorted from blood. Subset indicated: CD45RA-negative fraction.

The CDR3 DNA sequence: TGTGCCAGCAGCGCGGGGGGCCATAGCAATCAGCCCCAGCATTTT. This codes for CASSAGGHSNQPQHF. V gene TRBV2 combines with J gene TRBJ1-5, with D perhaps matching TRBD1 (6 bases). The CDR3 has 15 residues. Germline V lookup: CDR1 SNHLY, CDR2 FYNNEI. The V gene lost 6 bases and the J gene lost 0 bases, with 12 bases spanning the gap. Together with reference TRBV2 and TRBJ1-5, the CDR3 gives the full variable domain: EPEVTQTPSHQVTQMGQEVILRCVPISNHLYFYWYRQILGQKVEFLVSFYNNEISEKSEIFDDQFSVERPDGSNFTLKIRSTKLEDSAMYFCASSAGGHSNQPQHFGDGTRLSIL.